Here is one T cell receptor (beta chain) with its context. These data are taken from a study of CD8 T cells in Susac syndrome. The CDR3 is 15 residues long. After removal of 4 bases from V and 3 bases from J, the junction contained 3 bases not matched to a gene. Germline CDR1 reads MRHNA; CDR2 reads SNTAGT. The sequenced target, TCR beta, came from blood CD8+ and CD4+ T cells. Relapsing-remitting disease, either stable or active, was present in the treatment-naive patients who were the multiple sclerosis controls. The authors negatively isolated CD8+ and CD4+ T cells and FACS-enriched TEMRA cells. Reverse transcription of about 0.45 to 1 ug RNA was performed with random hexamers. The TCR beta CDR3 was amplified by immunoSEQ multiplex PCR across 54 Vbeta, 13 Jbeta. Using its own MiXCR run on the immunoSEQ multiplex PCR reads, TCRdb lists one record per CDR3 protein. This sample has 160,000 or so distinct CDR3 sequences, with less than 97% found just once.

The clonotype originates from a human donor with multiple sclerosis. This rearrangement joins TRBV6-4 to TRBJ2-2; the match to TRBD2 covers 9 bases. The sequencing input was CD8+ T cells from PBMCs. CDR3 coding DNA: TGTGCCAGCAGTGCCGTAGCGGGGGACACCGGGGAGCTGTTTTTT. This gives the protein CASSAVAGDTGELFF.